This T cell receptor (beta chain) stems from a study of T cell changes during pregnancy in multiple sclerosis. Produced via immunoSEQ multiplex PCR; TCRdb's table is partial and in-frame only. This sample has tens of thousands of clones; 85% to 95% occur once, and the top ten carry roughly 0.58%. The V gene end was trimmed by 4 bases and the J gene end by 4 bases; junction bases not matched to a gene: 8. Germline CDR1 and CDR2: MNHNY and SVGAGI (reference sequence). CDR3 length: 15 residues. This chain links TRBV6-6 with TRBJ2-5; 8 bases line up with TRBD2. The receptor was derived from a female donor with multiple sclerosis, enrolled in a pregnancy study. The material was CD4+ T cells from peripheral blood mononuclear cells, obtained in the second trimester of pregnancy. The CDR3 loop is CASSSSGLKSETQYF. CDR3 nucleotides: TGTGCCAGCAGTTCTAGCGGGCTTAAGTCAGAGACCCAGTACTTC.